This entry features one T cell receptor (beta chain) sequence. The target antigen is unknown. The record originates from a study of cytomegalovirus exposure and HLA in healthy donors. Across the whole study: An earlier analysis found 117 million unique TCR beta sequences from about 179 million T cells.

PCR employed 60 Vbeta and 13 Jbeta primers. Sequenced by immunoSEQ multiplex PCR; TCRdb stores in-frame clones only, minus some. The sample lists roughly 100,000 clones; 70% to 90% were seen once. J lost 5 bases, V lost 3 bases, and 7 bases had no gene match. This CDR3 has 14 residues. CDR1 and CDR2 from the germline V gene are WNHNN and SYGVQD (reference sequence). General study findings and limits: Roughly uniform sequencing depth across donors was assumed, possibly incorrectly. Most TCR beta V segments were productive about 87% or about 30% of the time in an earlier analysis.

The clonotype was recovered from a middle-aged man in good health and CMV-seronegative. This chain joins TRBV10-1 and TRBJ2-7; 7 bases align to TRBD2. Sequenced material: PBMCs. The CDR3 region is CASSDTGGWDEQYF. The CDR3 bases are TGCGCCAGCAGTGATACCGGGGGGTGGGACGAGCAGTACTTC.